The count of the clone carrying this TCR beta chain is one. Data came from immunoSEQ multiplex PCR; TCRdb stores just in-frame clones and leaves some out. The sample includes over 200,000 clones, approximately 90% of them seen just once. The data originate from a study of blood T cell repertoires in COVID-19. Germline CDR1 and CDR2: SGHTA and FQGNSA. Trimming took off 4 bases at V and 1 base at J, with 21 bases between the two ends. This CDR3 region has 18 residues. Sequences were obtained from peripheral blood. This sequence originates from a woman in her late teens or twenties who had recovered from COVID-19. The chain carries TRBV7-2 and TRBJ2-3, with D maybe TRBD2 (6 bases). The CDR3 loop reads CASSSRTKLALGTDTQYF. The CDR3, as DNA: TGTGCCAGCAGCTCACGAACTAAACTAGCCCTTGGCACAGATACGCAGTATTTT.